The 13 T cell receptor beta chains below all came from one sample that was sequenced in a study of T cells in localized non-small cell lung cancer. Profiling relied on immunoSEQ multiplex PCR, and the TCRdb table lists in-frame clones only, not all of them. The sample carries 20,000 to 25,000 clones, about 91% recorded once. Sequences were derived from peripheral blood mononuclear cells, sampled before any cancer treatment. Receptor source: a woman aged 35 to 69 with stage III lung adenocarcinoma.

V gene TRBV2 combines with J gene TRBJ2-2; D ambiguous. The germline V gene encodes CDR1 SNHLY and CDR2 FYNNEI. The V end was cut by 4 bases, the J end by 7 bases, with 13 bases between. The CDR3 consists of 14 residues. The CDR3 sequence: CASSAPTFRGELFF. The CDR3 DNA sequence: TGTGCCAGCAGTGCGCCTACCTTTCGCGGGGAGCTGTTTTTT.

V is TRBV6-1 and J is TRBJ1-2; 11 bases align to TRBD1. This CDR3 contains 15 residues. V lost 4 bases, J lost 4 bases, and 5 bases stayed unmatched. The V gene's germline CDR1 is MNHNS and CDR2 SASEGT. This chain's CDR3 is CASSARDRGTYGYTF. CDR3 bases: TGTGCCAGCAGTGCCCGGGACAGGGGGACCTATGGCTACACCTTC.

The CDR3: CSVNPGTGELFF. The CDR3 nucleotides read TGCAGCGTAAACCCGGGGACCGGGGAGCTGTTTTTT. The V gene is TRBV29-1, the J gene TRBJ2-2, with D possibly TRBD2 on 5 matching bases. V lost 6 bases and J 5 bases, leaving 10 bases between the germline ends. This CDR3 region has 12 residues. CDR1 and CDR2 from the germline V gene are SQVTM and ANQGSEA.

CDR3 bases: TGTGCCTGGAGTGTTAAACGGACAGCTTCTAATGAAAAACTGTTTTTT. Amino acid sequence: CAWSVKRTASNEKLFF. The chain links TRBV30 to TRBJ1-4; D perhaps matches TRBD1 (6 bases). Trimming stripped 0 bases from V and 3 bases from J, with 14 bases between. The CDR3 consists of 16 residues. Germline lookup yields CDR1 GTSNPN and CDR2 SVGIG (reference sequence).

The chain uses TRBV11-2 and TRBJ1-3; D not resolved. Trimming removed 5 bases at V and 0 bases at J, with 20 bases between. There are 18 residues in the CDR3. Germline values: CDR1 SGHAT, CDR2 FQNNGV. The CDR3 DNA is TGTGCCAGCAGCCCAAGGACCTTCGGCAGGACCTCTGGAAACACCATATATTTT. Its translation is CASSPRTFGRTSGNTIYF.

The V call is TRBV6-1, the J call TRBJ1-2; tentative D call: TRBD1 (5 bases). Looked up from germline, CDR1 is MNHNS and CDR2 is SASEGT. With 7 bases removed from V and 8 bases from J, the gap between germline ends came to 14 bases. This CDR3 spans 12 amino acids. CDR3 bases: TGTGCCAGCAAGGGTTGGGGGTCCGGCTACACCTTC. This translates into CASKGWGSGYTF.

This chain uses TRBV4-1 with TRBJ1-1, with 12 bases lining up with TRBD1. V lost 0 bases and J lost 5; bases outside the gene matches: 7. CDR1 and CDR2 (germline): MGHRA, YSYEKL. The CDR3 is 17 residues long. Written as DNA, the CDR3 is TGCGCCAGCAGCCAAGAGGGACAGGGGGCTTGGAGGACTGAAGCTTTCTTT. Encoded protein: CASSQEGQGAWRTEAFF.

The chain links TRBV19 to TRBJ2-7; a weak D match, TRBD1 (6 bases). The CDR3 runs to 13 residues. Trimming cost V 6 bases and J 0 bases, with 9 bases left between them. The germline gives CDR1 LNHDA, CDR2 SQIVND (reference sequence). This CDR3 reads CASRRDTSYEQYF. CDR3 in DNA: TGTGCCAGTAGACGGGACACCTCCTACGAGCAGTACTTC.

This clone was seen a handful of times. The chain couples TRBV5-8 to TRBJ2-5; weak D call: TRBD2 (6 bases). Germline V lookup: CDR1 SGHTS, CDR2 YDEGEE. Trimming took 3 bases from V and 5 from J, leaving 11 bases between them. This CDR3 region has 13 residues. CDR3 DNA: TGTGCCAGCAGCTCAACGGGGGTCGAGACCCAGTACTTC. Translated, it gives CASSSTGVETQYF.

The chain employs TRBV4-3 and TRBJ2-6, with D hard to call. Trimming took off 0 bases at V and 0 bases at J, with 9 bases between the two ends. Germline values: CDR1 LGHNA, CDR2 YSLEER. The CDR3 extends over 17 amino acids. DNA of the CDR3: TGCGCCAGCAGCCAAGATATGGGGTCCTCTGGGGCCAACGTCCTGACTTTC. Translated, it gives CASSQDMGSSGANVLTF.

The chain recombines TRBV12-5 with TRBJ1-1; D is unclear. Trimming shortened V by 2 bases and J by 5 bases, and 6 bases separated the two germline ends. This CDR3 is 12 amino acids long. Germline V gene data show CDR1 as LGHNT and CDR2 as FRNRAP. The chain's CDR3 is CASGLWRTEAFF. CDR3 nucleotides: TGTGCTAGTGGTTTGTGGCGAACTGAAGCTTTCTTT.

The CDR3 nucleotides are TGTGCCAGTAGCCCCGGGACAGTGAACACTGAAGCTTTCTTT. As protein: CASSPGTVNTEAFF. The chain uses TRBV19 and TRBJ1-1, with TRBD1 matching 7 bases. Germline V gene data show CDR1 as LNHDA and CDR2 as SQIVND (reference sequence). The CDR3 runs 14 residues. Losses at the gene ends were 6 bases for V and 0 bases for J; bases not matched to a gene: 4.

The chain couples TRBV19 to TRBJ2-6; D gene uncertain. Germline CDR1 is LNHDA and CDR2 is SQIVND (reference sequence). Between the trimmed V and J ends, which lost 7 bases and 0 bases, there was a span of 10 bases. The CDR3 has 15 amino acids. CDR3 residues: CASKQDRSGANVLTF. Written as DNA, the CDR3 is TGTGCCAGTAAGCAGGATCGCTCTGGGGCCAACGTCCTGACTTTC.